This TCR beta chain was documented in a study of T cells in Graves' hyperthyroidism and ophthalmopathy. Researchers took RNA transcripts and amplified the TCR beta CDR3 regions from them. When the TCR CDR3 underwent first-round RT-PCR, the HTBI primer set was used. TCRdb analysed the multiplex PCR reads with MiXCR anew, one entry per CDR3 protein. This table has about 250,000 distinct CDR3 sequences, about 24% appearing once. With 2 bases removed from V and 2 bases from J, the gap between germline ends came to 21 bases. The CDR3 runs to 19 residues. CDR1 is MNHEY, CDR2 SVGEGT, per germline. Sequenced input: blood. J is TRBJ2-2 and V is TRBV6-2 or TRBV6-3; maybe TRBD2 (5 bases). The sequence came from a woman aged 35 to 49 with Graves' ophthalmopathy. This chain's CDR3 is CASSYERGSRVHNTGELFF. CDR3 coding DNA: TGTGCCAGCAGTTACGAGCGCGGGTCGCGGGTCCATAACACCGGGGAGCTGTTTTTT.